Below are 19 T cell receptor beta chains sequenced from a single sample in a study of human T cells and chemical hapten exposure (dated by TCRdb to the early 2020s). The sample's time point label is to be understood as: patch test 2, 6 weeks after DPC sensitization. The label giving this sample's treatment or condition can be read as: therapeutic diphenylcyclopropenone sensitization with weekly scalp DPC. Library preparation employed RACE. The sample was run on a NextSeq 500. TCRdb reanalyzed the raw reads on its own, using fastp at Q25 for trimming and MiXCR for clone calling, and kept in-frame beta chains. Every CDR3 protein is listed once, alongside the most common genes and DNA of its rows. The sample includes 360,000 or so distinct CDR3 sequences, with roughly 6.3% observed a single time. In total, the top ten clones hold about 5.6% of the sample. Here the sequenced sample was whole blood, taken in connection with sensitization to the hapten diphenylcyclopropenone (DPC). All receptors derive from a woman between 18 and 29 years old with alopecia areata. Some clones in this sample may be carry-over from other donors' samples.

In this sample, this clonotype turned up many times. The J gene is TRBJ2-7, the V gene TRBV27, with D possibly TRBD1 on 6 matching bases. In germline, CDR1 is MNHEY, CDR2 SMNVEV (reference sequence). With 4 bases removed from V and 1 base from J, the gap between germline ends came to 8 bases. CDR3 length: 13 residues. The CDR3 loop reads CASSYQGSYEQYF. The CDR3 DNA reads TGTGCCAGCAGTTATCAGGGGTCCTACGAGCAGTACTTC.

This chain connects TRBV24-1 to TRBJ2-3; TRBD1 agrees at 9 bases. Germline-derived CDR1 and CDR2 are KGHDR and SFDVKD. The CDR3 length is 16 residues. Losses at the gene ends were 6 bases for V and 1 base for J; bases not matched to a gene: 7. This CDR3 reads CATSYATGGGTDTQYF. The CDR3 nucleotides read TGTGCCACCAGTTACGCAACAGGGGGCGGCACAGATACGCAGTATTTT.

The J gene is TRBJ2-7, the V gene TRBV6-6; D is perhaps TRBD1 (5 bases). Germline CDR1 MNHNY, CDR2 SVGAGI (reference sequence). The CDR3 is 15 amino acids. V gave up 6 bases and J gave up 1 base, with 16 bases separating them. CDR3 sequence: CASRGPVQESYEQYF. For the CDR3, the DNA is TGTGCCAGCAGGGGCCCGGTACAGGAGTCCTACGAGCAGTACTTC.

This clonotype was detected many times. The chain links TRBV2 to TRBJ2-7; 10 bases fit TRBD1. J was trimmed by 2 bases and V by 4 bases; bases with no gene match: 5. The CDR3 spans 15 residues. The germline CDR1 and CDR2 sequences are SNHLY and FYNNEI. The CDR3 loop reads CASSVWGQGTYEQYF. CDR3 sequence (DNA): TGTGCCAGCAGTGTATGGGGACAGGGGACCTACGAGCAGTACTTC.

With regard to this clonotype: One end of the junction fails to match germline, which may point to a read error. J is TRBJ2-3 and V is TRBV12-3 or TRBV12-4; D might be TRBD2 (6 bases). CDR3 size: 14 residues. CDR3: CASSLAQGGDTQYF. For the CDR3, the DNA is TGTGCCAGCAGTCTAGCTCAGGGAGGCGATACGCAGTATTTT.

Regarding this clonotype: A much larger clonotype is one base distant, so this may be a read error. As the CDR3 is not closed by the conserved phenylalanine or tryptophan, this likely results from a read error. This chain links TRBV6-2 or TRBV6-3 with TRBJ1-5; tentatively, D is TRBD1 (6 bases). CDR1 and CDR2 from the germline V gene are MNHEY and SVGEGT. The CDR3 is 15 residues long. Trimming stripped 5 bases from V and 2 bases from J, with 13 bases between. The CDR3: CASSTGGLGNQPQHS. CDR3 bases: TGTGCCAGCAGTACGGGGGGGCTCGGCAATCAGCCCCAGCATTCT.

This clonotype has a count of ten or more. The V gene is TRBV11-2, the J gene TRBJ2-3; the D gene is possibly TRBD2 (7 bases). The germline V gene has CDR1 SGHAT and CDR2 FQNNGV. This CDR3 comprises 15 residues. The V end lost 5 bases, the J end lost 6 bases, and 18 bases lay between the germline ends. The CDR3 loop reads CASSLGGLAADTQYF. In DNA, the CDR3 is TGTGCCAGCAGCCTGGGGGGGCTCGCAGCGGATACGCAGTATTTT.

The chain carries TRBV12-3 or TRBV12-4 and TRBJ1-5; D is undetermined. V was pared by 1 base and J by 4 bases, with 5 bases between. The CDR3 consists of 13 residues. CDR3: CASSLVLNQPQHF. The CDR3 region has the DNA TGTGCCAGCAGTTTAGTCCTAAATCAGCCCCAGCATTTT.

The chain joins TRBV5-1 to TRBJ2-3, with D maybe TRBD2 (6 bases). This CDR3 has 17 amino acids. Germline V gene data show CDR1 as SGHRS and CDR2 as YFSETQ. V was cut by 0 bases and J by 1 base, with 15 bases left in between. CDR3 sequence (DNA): TGCGCCAGCAGCTTGGCAAAAGTTAGCGGCCGCACAGATACGCAGTATTTT. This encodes CASSLAKVSGRTDTQYF.

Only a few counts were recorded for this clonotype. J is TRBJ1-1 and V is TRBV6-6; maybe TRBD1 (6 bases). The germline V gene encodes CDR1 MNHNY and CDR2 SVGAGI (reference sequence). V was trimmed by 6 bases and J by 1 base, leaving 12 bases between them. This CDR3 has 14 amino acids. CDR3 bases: TGTGCCAGCAGACTACGGACAGAGAACACTGAAGCTTTCTTT. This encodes CASRLRTENTEAFF.

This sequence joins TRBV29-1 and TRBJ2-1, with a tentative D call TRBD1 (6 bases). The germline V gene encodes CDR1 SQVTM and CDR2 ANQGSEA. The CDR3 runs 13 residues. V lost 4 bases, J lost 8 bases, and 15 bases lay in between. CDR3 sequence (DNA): TGCAGCGTTGTCAGGGGCGCTTCAGATGAGCAGTTCTTC. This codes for CSVVRGASDEQFF.

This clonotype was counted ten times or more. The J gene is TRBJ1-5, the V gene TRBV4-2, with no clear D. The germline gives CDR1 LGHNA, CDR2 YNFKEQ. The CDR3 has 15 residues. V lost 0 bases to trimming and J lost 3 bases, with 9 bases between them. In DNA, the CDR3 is TGTGCCAGCAGCCAAGAGATAGGGATCAATCAGCCCCAGCATTTT. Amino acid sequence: CASSQEIGINQPQHF.

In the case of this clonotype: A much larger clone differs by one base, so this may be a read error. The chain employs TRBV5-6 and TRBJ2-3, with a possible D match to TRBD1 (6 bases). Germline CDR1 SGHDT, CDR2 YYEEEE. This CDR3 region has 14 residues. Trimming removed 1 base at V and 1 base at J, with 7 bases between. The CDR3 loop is CASSLTGRTDTQYF. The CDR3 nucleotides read TGTGCCAGCAGCTTGACAGGGCGCACAGATACGCAGTATTTT.

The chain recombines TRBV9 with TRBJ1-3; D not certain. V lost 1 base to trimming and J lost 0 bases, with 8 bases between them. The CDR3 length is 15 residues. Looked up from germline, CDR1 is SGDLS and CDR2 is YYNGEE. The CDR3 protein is CASSVTMSSGNTIYF. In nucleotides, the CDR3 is TGTGCCAGCAGCGTAACCATGAGCTCTGGAAACACCATATATTTT.

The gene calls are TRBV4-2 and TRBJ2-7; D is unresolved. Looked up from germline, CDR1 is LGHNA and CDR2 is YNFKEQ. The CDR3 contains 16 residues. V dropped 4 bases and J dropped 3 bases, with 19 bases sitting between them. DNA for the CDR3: TGTGCCAGCAGCCCCGACGAGAGTATAGCAGACTACGAGCAGTACTTC. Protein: CASSPDESIADYEQYF.

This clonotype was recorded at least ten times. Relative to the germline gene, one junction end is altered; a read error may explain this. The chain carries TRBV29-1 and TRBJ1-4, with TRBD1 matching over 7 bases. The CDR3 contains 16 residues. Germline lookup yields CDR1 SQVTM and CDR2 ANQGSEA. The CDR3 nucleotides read TGCAGCGTTGACGGAGGGACCTTACAGGGGAATGGAAAACTGTTTTTT. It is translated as CSVDGGTLQGNGKLFF. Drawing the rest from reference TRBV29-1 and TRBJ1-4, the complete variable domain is SAVISQKPSRDICQRGTSLTIQCQVDSQVTMMFWYRQQPGQSLTLIATANQGSEATYESGFVIDKFPISRPNLTFSTLTVSNMSPEDSSIYLCSVDGGTLQGNGKLFFGSGTQLSVL.

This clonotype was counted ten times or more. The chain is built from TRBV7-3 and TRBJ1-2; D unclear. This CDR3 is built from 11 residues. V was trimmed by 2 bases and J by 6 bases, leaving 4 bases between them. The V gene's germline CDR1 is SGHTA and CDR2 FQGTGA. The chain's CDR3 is CASSLGDGYTF. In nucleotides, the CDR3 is TGTGCCAGCAGCTTAGGGGATGGCTACACCTTC.

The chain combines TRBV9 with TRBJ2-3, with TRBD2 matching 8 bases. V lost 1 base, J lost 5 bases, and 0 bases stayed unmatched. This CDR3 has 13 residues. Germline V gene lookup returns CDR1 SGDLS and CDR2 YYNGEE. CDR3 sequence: CASSVSGGDTQYF. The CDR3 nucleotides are TGTGCCAGCAGCGTAAGCGGGGGAGATACGCAGTATTTT. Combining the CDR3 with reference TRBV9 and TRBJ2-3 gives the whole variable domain DSGVTQTPKHLITATGQRVTLRCSPRSGDLSVYWYQQSLDQGLQFLIQYYNGEERAKGNILERFSAQQFPDLHSELNLSSLELGDSALYFCASSVSGGDTQYFGPGTRLTVL.

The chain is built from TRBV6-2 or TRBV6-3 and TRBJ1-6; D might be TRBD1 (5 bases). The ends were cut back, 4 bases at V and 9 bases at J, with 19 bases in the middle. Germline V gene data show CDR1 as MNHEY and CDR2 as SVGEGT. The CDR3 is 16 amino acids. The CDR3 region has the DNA TGTGCCAGCAGTTCCAACCCCAAAGGGGACCCTTCACCCCTCCACTTT. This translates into CASSSNPKGDPSPLHF.